The sequence of this T cell receptor (beta chain) was determined in a study of shared clonotypes between healthy human individuals. Method: immunoSEQ multiplex PCR; TCRdb's copy keeps in-frame clones and lacks some. The sample holds over a million clones, over 95% seen once. CDR3 size: 12 residues. The ends were cut back, 1 base at V and 7 bases at J, with 8 bases in the middle. Germline CDR1 reads SGHVS; CDR2 reads FNYEAQ. The chain couples TRBV7-6 to TRBJ2-7, with D hard to call. Material: naive CD4+ T cells sorted from blood. Subset here: CD45RA+ positively selected. The TCR sequence derives from a man between 25 and 39 years old in good health. CDR3 sequence: CASSLDRVEQYF. CDR3 in DNA: TGTGCCAGCAGCTTAGATCGGGTTGAGCAGTACTTC.